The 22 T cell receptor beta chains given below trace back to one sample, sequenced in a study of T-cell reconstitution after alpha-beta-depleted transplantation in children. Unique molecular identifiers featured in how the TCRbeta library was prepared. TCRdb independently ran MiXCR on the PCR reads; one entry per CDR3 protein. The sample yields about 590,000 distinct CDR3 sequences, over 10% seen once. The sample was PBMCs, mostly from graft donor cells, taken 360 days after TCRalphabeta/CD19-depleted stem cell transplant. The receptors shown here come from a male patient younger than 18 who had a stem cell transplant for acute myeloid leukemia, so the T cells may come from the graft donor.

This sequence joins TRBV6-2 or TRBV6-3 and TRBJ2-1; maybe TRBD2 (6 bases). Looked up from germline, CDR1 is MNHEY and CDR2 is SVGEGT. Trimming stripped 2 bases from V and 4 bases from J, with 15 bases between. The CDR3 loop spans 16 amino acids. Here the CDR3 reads CASSYGNRDSYNEQFF. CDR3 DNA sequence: TGTGCCAGCAGTTACGGAAACCGGGACTCTTACAATGAGCAGTTCTTC.

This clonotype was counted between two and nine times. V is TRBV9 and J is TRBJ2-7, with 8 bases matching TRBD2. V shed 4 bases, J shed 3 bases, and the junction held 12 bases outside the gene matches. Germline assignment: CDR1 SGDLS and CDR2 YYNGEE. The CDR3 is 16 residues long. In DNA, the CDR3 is TGTGCCAGCAGCCTGGGGGCGGGACTAGGCCGCTACGAGCAGTACTTC. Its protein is CASSLGAGLGRYEQYF.

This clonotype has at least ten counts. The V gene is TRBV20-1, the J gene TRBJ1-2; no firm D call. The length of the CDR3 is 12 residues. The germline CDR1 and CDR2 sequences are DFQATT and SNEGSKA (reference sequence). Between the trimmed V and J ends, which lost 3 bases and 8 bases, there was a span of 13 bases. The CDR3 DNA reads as TGCAGTGCTAGCTCGCTTCTCCCCGGCTACACCTTC. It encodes CSASSLLPGYTF.

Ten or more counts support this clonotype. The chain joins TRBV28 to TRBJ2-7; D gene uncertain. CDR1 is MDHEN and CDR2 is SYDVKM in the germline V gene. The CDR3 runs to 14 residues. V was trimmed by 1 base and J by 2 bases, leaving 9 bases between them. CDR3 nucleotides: TGTGCCAGCAGTTTATTCAACATGCCCTACGAGCAGTACTTC. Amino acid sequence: CASSLFNMPYEQYF.

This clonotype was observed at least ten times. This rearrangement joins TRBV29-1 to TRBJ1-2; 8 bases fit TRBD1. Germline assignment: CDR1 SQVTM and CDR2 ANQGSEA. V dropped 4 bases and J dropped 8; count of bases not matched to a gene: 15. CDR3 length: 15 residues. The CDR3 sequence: CSVVSVRQGARGYTF. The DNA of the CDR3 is TGCAGCGTTGTATCTGTCCGGCAGGGGGCAAGGGGCTACACCTTC. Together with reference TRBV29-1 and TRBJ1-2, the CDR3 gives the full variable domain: SAVISQKPSRDICQRGTSLTIQCQVDSQVTMMFWYRQQPGQSLTLIATANQGSEATYESGFVIDKFPISRPNLTFSTLTVSNMSPEDSSIYLCSVVSVRQGARGYTFGSGTRLTVV.

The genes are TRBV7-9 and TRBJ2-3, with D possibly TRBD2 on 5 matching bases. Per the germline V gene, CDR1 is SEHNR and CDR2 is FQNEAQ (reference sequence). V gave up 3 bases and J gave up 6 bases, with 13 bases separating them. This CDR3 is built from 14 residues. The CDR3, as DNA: TGTGCCAGCAGCTTTAGCGAGTCGGCTGATACGCAGTATTTT. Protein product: CASSFSESADTQYF.

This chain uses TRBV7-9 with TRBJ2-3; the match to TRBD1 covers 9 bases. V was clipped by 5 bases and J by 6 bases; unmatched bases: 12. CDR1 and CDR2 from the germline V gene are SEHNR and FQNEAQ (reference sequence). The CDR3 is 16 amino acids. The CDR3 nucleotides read TGTGCCAGCAGCAGTCGACGGGACAGGGTGGCGGATACGCAGTATTTT. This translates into CASSSRRDRVADTQYF.

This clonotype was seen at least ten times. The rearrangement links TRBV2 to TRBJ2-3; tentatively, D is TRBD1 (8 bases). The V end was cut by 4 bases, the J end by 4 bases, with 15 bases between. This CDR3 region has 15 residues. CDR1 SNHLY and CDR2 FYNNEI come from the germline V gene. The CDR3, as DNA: TGTGCCAGCAGTGGCGGACAGGGAGGGCCAGATACGCAGTATTTT. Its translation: CASSGGQGGPDTQYF.

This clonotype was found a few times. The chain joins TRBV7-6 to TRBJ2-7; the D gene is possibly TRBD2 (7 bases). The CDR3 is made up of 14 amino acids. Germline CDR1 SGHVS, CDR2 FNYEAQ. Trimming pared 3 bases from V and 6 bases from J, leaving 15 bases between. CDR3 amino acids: CASSLGGEGGEQYF. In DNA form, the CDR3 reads TGTGCCAGCAGCTTGGGCGGGGAGGGGGGCGAGCAGTACTTC.

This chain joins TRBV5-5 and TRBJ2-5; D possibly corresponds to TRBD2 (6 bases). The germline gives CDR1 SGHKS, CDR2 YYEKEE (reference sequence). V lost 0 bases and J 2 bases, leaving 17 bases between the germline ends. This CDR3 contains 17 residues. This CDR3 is CASSLDLGRGGQETQYF. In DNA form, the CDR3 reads TGTGCCAGCAGCTTGGATCTGGGTCGAGGAGGGCAAGAGACCCAGTACTTC.

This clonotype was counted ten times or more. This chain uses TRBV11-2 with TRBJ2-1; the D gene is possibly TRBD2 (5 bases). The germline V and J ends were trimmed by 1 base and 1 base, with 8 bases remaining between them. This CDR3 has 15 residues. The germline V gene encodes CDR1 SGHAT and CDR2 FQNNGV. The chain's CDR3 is CASSLAAGSYNEQFF. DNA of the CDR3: TGTGCCAGCAGCTTAGCGGCGGGTTCCTACAATGAGCAGTTCTTC.

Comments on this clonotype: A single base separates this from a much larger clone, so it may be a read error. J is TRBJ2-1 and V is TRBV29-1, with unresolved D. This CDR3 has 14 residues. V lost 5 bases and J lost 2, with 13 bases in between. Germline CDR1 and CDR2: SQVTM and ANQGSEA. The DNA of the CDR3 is TGCAGCGTTCCCACTTCGAGCACCTACAATGAGCAGTTCTTC. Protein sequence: CSVPTSSTYNEQFF.

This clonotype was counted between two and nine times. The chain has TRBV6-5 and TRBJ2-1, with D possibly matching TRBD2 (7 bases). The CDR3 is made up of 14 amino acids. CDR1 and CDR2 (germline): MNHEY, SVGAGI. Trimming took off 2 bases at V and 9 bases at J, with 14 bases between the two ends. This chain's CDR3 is CASSYGGPSGEQFF. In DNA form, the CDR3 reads TGTGCCAGCAGTTACGGGGGGCCTAGCGGTGAGCAGTTCTTC.

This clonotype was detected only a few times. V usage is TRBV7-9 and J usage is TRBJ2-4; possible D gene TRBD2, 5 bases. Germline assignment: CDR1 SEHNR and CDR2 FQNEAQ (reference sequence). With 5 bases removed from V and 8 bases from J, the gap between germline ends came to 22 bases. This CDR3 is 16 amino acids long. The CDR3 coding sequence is TGTGCCAGCAGCCTTCTGTTCCGGGGTCGGGGATACATTCAGTACTTC. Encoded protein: CASSLLFRGRGYIQYF.

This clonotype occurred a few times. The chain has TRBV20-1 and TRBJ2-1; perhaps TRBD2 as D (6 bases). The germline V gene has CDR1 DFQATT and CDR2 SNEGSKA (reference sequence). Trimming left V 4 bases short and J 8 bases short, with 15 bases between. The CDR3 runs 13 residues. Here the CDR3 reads CSATRTRRDEQFF. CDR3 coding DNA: TGCAGTGCTACCCGAACTAGGAGGGATGAGCAGTTCTTC.

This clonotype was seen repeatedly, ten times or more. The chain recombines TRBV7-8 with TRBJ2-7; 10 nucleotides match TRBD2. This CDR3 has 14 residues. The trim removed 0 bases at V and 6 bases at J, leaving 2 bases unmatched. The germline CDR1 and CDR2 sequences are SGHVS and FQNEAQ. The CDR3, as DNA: TGTGCCAGCAGCTTAGCACTAGCGGGAAGCGAGCAGTACTTC. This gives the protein CASSLALAGSEQYF. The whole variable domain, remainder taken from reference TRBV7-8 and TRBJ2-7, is GAGVSQSPRYKVAKRGQDVALRCDPISGHVSLFWYQQALGQGPEFLTYFQNEAQLDKSGLPSDRFFAERPEGSVSTLKIQRTQQEDSAVYLCASSLALAGSEQYFGPGTRLTVT.

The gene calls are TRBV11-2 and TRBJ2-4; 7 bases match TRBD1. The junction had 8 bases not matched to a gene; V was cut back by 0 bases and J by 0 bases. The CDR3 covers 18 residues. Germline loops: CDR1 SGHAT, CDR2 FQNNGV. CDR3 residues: CASSLEGTANLAKNIQYF. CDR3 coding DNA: TGTGCCAGCAGCTTAGAGGGGACAGCCAACTTAGCCAAAAACATTCAGTACTTC.

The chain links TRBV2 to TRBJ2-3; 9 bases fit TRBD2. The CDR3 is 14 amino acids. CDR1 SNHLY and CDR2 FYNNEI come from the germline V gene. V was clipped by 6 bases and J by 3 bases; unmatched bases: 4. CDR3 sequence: CASSGLASTDTQYF. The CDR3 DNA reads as TGTGCCAGCAGCGGACTAGCGTCGACAGATACGCAGTATTTT. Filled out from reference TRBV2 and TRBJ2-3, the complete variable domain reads EPEVTQTPSHQVTQMGQEVILRCVPISNHLYFYWYRQILGQKVEFLVSFYNNEISEKSEIFDDQFSVERPDGSNFTLKIRSTKLEDSAMYFCASSGLASTDTQYFGPGTRLTVL.

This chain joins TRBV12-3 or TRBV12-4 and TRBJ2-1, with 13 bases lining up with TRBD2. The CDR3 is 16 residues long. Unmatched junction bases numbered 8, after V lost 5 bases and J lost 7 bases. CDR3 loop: CASSTSGRASGNEQFF. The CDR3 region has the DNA TGTGCCAGCAGTACTAGCGGGAGGGCCTCGGGAAATGAGCAGTTCTTC.

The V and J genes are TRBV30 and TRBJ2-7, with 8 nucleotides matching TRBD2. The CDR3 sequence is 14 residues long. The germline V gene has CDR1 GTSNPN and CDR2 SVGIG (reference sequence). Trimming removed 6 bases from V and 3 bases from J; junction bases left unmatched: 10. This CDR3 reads CACYRPGTSYEQYF. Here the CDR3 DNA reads TGTGCCTGTTACCGCCCCGGGACTAGCTACGAGCAGTACTTC.

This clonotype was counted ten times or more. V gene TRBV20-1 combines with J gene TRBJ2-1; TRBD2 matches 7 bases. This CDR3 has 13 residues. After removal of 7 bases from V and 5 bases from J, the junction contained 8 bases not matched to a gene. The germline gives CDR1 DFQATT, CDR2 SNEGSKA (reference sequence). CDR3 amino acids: CSEAGVANNEQFF. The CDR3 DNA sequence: TGCAGTGAGGCGGGAGTGGCCAACAATGAGCAGTTCTTC.

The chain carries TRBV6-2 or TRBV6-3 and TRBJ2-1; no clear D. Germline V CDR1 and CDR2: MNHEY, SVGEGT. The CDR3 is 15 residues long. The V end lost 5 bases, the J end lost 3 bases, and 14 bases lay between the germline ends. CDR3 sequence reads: CASSTPQEIYNEQFF. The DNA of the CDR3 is TGTGCCAGCAGTACCCCACAAGAGATCTACAATGAGCAGTTCTTC.